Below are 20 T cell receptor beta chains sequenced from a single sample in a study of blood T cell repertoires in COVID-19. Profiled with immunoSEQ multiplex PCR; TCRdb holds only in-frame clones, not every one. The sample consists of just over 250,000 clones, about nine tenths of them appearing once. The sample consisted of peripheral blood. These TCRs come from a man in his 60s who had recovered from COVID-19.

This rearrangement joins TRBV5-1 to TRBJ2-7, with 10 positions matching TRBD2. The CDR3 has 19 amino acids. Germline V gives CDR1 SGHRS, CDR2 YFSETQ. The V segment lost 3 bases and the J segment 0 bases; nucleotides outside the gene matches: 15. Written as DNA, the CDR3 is TGCGCCAGCAGCTATTCGGTGTTAGCGGGGGGTCCGAGCTCCTACGAGCAGTACTTC. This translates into CASSYSVLAGGPSSYEQYF. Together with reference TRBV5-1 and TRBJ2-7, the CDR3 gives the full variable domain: KAGVTQTPRYLIKTRGQQVTLSCSPISGHRSVSWYQQTPGQGLQFLFEYFSETQRNKGNFPGRFSGRQFSNSRSEMNVSTLELGDSALYLCASSYSVLAGGPSSYEQYFGPGTRLTVT.

The CDR3: CAWSVGGESPLHF. The CDR3 DNA sequence: TGTGCCTGGAGTGTAGGGGGGGAATCACCCCTCCACTTT. The V and J genes are TRBV30 and TRBJ1-6; a weak D match, TRBD1 (6 bases). V dropped 0 bases and J dropped 10 bases, with 10 bases sitting between them. This CDR3 contains 13 residues. Germline values: CDR1 GTSNPN, CDR2 SVGIG (reference sequence). Complete variable domain (other parts from reference TRBV30 and TRBJ1-6): SQTIHQWPATLVQPVGSPLSLECTVEGTSNPNLYWYRQAAGRGLQLLFYSVGIGQISSEVPQNLSASRPQDRQFILSSKKLLLSDSGFYLCAWSVGGESPLHFGNGTRLTVT.

The CDR3 DNA sequence: TGTGCCAGCAGCGCCACAGGGAGATCAGGAAACACCATATATTTT. It codes for CASSATGRSGNTIYF. The chain uses TRBV3-1 (or the pseudogene TRBV3-2) and TRBJ1-3, with TRBD1 as a possible D gene (6 bases). Germline values: CDR1 LGHDT, CDR2 YNNKEL (reference sequence). With 5 bases removed from V and 4 bases from J, the gap between germline ends came to 15 bases. The CDR3 runs 15 residues.

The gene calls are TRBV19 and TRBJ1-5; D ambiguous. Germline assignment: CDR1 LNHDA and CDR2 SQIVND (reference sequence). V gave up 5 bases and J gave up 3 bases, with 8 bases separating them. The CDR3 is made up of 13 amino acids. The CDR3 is CASSLQNNQPQHF. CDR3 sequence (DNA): TGTGCCAGTAGTTTACAGAACAATCAGCCCCAGCATTTT.

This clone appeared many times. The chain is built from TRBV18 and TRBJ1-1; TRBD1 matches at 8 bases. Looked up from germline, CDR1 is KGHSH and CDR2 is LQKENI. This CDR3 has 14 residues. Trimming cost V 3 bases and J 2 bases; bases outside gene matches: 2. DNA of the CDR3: TGTGCCAGCTCACCCGACAGGGGCAACACTGAAGCTTTCTTT. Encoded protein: CASSPDRGNTEAFF.

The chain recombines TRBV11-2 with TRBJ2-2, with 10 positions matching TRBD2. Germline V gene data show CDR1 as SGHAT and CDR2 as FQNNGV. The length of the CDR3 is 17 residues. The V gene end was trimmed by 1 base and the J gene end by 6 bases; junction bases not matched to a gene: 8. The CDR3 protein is CASSLVASGGVAGELFF. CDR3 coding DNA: TGTGCCAGCAGCTTAGTTGCTAGCGGGGGAGTTGCCGGGGAGCTGTTTTTT.

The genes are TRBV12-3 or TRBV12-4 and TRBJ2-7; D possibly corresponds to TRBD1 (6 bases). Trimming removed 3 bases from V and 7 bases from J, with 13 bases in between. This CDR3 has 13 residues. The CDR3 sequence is CASSLGSRGEQYF. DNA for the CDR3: TGTGCCAGCAGTTTGGGGTCGAGGGGGGAGCAGTACTTC.

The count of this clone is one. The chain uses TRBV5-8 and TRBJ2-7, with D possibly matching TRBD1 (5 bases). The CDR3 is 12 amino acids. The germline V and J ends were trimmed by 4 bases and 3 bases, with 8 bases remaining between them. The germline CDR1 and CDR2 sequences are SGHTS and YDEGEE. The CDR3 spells CASSPQGYEQYF. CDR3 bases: TGTGCCAGCAGCCCTCAGGGCTACGAGCAGTACTTC. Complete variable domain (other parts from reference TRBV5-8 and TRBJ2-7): EAGVTQSPTHLIKTRGQQATLRCSPISGHTSVYWYQQALGLGLQFLLWYDEGEERNRGNFPPRFSGRQFPNYSSELNVNALELEDSALYLCASSPQGYEQYFGPGTRLTVT.

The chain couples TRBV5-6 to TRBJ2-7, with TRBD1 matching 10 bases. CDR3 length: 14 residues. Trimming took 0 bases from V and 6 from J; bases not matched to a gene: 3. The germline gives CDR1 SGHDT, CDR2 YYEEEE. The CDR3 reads CASSLAGTGAEQYF. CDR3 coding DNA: TGTGCCAGCAGCTTGGCCGGGACAGGGGCCGAGCAGTACTTC.

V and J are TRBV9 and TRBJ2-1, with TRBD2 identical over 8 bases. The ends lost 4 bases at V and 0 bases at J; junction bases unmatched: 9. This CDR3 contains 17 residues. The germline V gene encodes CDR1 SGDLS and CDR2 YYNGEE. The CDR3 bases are TGTGCCAGCAGCTCCCTCCCCGGGGGGGCCTCCTACAATGAGCAGTTCTTC. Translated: CASSSLPGGASYNEQFF.

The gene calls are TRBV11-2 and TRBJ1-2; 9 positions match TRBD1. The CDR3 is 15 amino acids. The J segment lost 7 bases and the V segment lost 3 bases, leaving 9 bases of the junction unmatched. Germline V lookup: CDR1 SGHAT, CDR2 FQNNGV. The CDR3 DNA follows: TGTGCCAGCAGCTTTCTCGGACAGGGGAGAGGTGGCTACACCTTC. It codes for CASSFLGQGRGGYTF.

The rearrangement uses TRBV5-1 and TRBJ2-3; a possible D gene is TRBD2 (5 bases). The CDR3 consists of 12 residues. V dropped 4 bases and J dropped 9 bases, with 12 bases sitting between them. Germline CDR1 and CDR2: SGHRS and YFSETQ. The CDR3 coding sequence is TGCGCCAGCAGCGTCCTCGGGGAGACGCAGTATTTT. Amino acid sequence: CASSVLGETQYF.

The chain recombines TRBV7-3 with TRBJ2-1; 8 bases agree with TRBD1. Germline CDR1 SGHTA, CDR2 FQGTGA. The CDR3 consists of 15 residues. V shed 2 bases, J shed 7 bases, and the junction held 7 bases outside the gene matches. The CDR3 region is CASSLGQGASNEQFF. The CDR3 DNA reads TGTGCCAGCAGCTTAGGGCAGGGGGCGAGTAATGAGCAGTTCTTC.

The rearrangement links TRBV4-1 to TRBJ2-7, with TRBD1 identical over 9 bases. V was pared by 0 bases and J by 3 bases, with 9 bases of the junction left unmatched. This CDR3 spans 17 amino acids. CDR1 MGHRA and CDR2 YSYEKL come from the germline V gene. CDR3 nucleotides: TGCGCCAGCAGCCAAGATTTGGCAGGACAGGGGATCTACGAGCAGTACTTC. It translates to CASSQDLAGQGIYEQYF.

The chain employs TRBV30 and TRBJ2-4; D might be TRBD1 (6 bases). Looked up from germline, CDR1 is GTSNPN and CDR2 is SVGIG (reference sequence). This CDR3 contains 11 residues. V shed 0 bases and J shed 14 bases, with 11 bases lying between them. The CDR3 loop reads CAWSVQDREYF. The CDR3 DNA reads TGTGCCTGGAGTGTACAGGACAGAGAGTACTTC.

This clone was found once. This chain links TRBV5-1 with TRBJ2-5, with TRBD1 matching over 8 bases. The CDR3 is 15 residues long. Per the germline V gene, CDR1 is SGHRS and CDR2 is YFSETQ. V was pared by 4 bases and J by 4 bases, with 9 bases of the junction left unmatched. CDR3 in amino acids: CASSAEGQGRETQYF. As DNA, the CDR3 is TGCGCCAGCAGCGCGGAAGGACAGGGTAGAGAGACCCAGTACTTC.

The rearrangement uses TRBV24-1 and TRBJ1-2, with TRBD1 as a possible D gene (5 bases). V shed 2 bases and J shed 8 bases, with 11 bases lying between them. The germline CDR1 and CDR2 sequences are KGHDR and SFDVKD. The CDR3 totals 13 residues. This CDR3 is CATSDSPGSGYTF. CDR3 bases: TGTGCCACCAGTGATTCCCCAGGGTCAGGCTACACCTTC.

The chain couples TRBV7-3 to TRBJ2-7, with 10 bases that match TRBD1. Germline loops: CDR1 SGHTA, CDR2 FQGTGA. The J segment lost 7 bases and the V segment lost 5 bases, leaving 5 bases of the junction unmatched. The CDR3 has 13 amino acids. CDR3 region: CASSLGQGVEQYF. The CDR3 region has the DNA TGTGCCAGCAGCCTCGGACAGGGGGTGGAGCAGTACTTC. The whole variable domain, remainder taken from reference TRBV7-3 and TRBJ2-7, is GAGVSQTPSNKVTEKGKYVELRCDPISGHTALYWYRQSLGQGPEFLIYFQGTGAADDSGLPNDRFFAVRPEGSVSTLKIQRTERGDSAVYLCASSLGQGVEQYFGPGTRLTVT.

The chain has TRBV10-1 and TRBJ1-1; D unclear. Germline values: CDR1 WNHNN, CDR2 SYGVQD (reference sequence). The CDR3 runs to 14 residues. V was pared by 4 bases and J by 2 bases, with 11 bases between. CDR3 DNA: TGCGCCAGCAGTGGTTCTCCGGTTAACACTGAAGCTTTCTTT. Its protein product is CASSGSPVNTEAFF.

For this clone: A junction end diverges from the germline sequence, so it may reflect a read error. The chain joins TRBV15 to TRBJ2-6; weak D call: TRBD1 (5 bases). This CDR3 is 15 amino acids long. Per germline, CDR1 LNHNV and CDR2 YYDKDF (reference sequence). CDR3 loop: CATSREGAGANVLTF. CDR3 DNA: TGTGCCACCAGCAGAGAAGGGGCTGGGGCCAACGTCCTAACTTTC.